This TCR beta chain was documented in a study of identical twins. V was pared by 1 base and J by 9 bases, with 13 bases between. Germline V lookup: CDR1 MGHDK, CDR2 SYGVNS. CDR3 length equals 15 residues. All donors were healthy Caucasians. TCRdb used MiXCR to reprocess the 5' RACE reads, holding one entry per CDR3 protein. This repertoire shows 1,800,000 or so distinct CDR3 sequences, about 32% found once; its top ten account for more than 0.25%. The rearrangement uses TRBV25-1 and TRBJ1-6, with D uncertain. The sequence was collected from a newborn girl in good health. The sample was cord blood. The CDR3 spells CASSESRVISSPLHF. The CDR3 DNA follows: TGTGCCAGCAGTGAATCGAGGGTAATAAGTTCACCCCTCCACTTT.